This T cell receptor (beta chain) stems from a study of spatial heterogeneity in lung cancer. Overall study: Alpha-chain sequences were consistently detected less often than beta-chain sequences.

Time point described: sample taken at primary tumor resection. Broader study findings: Expanded intratumoral alpha and beta TCR counts tracked tumor mutation counts. Estimated TCR-seq coverage of tumor T cells was only around 7% for alpha chains. For beta chains, the corresponding estimate was about 13%.

This clonotype is medium-sized (0.01 to 0.1%) within its sample. Its antigen is unidentified. Every TCR cDNA molecule bore its own unique molecular identifier. MiXCR was run by TCRdb on the 5' RACE reads, yielding one entry per CDR3 protein. This table has roughly 3,500 distinct CDR3 sequences, over 6.5% appearing once. This TCR derives from a male donor with early-stage non-small cell lung cancer. Sequencing was performed on lung tumor tissue, taken at surgery.

CDR3 nucleotide sequence: TGTGCCAGCAGTCCGGGACCGGAGGGAGAGACCCAGTACTTC. Amino acid sequence: CASSPGPEGETQYF. The chain carries TRBV7-8 and TRBJ2-5; D is possibly TRBD2 (6 bases). This CDR3 spans 14 amino acids. Germline V gives CDR1 SGHVS, CDR2 FQNEAQ. The ends were cut back, 6 bases at V and 4 bases at J, with 15 bases in the middle.